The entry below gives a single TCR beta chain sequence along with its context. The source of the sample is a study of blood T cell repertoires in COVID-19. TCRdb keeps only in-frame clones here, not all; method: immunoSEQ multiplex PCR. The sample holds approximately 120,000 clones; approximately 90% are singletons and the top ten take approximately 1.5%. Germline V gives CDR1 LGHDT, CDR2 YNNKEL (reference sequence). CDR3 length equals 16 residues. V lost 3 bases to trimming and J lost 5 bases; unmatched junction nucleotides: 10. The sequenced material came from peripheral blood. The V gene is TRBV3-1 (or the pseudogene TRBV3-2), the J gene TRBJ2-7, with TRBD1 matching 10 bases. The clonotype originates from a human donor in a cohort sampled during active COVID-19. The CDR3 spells CASSHTGQGDVDEQYF. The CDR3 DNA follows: TGTGCCAGCAGCCATACAGGACAGGGGGACGTCGACGAGCAGTACTTC.